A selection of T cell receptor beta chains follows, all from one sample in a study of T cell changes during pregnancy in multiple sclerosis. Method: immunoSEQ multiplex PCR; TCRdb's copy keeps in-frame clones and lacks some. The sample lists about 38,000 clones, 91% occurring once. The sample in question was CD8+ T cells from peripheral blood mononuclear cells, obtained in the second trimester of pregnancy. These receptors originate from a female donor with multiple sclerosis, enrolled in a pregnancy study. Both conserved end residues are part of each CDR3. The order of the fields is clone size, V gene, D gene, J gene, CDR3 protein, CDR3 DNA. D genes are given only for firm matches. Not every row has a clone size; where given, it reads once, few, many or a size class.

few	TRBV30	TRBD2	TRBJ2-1	CAWSVLADYNEQFF	TGTGCCTGGAGTGTACTAGCGGACTACAATGAGCAGTTCTTC
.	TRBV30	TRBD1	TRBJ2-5	CAWSVPTGGLETQYF	TGTGCCTGGAGTGTCCCGACAGGGGGGCTGGAGACCCAGTACTTC
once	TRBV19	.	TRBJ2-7	CASSEPGSPYEQYF	TGTGCCAGTAGTGAACCGGGATCCCCCTACGAGCAGTACTTC
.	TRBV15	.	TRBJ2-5	CATSRPPGARETQYF	TGTGCCACCAGCAGACCTCCAGGGGCGCGGGAGACCCAGTACTTC
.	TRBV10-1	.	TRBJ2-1	CASTSDSAGEQFF	TGCGCCAGCACTTCGGACTCCGCCGGCGAGCAGTTCTTC
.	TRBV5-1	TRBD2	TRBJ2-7	CASRDPGLADEQYF	TGCGCCAGCAGGGACCCGGGACTAGCGGACGAGCAGTACTTC
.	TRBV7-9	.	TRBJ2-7	CASSSISSSLGYEQYF	TGTGCCAGCAGCTCAATTAGCTCATCACTCGGGTACGAGCAGTACTTC
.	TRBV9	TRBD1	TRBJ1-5	CASSFGTGESASNQPQHF	TGTGCCAGCAGCTTCGGGACAGGGGAGAGTGCGAGCAATCAGCCCCAGCATTTT
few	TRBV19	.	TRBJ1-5	CASSQGRWEPQHF	TGTGCCAGTAGCCAGGGGAGATGGGAGCCCCAGCATTTT
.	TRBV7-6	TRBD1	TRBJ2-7	CASSLRLKNRDSNYEQYF	TGTGCCAGCAGCTTAAGGCTAAAGAACCGGGACAGTAACTACGAGCAGTACTTC
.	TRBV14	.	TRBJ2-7	CASSQEGTTYEQYF	TGTGCCAGCAGCCAAGAGGGGACAACCTACGAGCAGTACTTC
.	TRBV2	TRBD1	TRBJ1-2	CAIPGGDSLGYGYTF	TGTGCCATCCCCGGCGGGGACAGCTTAGGGTATGGCTACACCTTC
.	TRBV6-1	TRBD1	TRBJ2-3	CASSEGTGGADTQYF	TGTGCCAGCAGTGAAGGGACAGGGGGCGCAGATACGCAGTATTTT
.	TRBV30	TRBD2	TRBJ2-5	CAWRIGAGEETQYF	TGTGCCTGGAGGATAGGAGCGGGAGAAGAGACCCAGTACTTC
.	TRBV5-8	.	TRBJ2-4	CASSYITGTNIQYF	TGTGCCAGCAGCTATATAACAGGGACAAACATTCAGTACTTC
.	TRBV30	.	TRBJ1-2	CAWLEGAGFGYTF	TGTGCCTGGCTGGAGGGAGCGGGATTCGGCTACACCTTC
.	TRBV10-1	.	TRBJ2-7	CASRSGTYEQYF	TGCGCCAGTCGTAGCGGAACCTACGAGCAGTACTTC
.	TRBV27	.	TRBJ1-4	CASRPGGGLGEKLFF	TGTGCCAGCAGACCCGGGGGAGGCTTGGGAGAAAAACTGTTTTTT
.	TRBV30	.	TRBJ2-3	CAWTTDEPSVTTDTQYF	TGTGCCTGGACCACGGATGAACCTAGCGTAACCACAGATACGCAGTATTTT
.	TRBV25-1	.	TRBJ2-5	CASSDLGGQETQYF	TGTGCCAGCAGTGATTTGGGGGGCCAAGAGACCCAGTACTTC
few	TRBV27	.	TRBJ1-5	CASRTGLYQPQHF	TGTGCCAGCAGGACAGGTCTTTATCAGCCCCAGCATTTT
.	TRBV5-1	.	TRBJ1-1	CASKTGNTEAFF	TGCGCCAGTAAGACAGGGAACACTGAAGCTTTCTTT
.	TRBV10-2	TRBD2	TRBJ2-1	CASSGTSGYNEQFF	TGCGCCAGCAGTGGGACTAGCGGGTACAATGAGCAGTTCTTC
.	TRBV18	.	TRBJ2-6	CASSPYSIPRHSGANVLTF	TGTGCCAGCTCACCTTACAGCATTCCCCGCCACTCTGGGGCCAACGTCCTGACTTTC
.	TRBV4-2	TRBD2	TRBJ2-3	CASSQGTSGGADTQYF	TGTGCCAGCAGCCAAGGGACTAGCGGGGGGGCAGATACGCAGTATTTT
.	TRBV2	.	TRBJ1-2	CASSDWTVYGYTF	TGTGCCAGCAGTGATTGGACAGTCTATGGCTACACCTTC
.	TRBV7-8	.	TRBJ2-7	CASSLGAVDEQYF	TGTGCCAGCAGCTTGGGAGCGGTCGACGAGCAGTACTTC
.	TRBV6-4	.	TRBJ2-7	CASSDSDSSEQYF	TGTGCCAGCAGTGACTCGGACAGTTCCGAGCAGTACTTC
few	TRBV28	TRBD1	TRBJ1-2	CASSLDSGTGYYGYTF	TGTGCCAGCAGTTTAGACTCCGGGACAGGGTATTATGGCTACACCTTC
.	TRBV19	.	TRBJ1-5	CASSIRGNQPQHF	TGTGCCAGTAGTATTAGAGGCAATCAGCCCCAGCATTTT
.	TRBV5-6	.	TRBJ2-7	CASSLVQGYEQYF	TGTGCCAGCAGCTTGGTACAGGGCTACGAGCAGTACTTC
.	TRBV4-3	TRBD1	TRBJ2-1	CASSHRGHNEQFF	TGCGCCAGCAGCCATAGGGGGCACAATGAGCAGTTCTTC
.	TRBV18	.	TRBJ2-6	CASSLPGGLRPSGANVLTF	TGTGCCAGCTCCCTCCCCGGGGGGCTTAGGCCCTCTGGGGCCAACGTCCTGACTTTC
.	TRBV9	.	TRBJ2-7	CASSVSPDTTYEQYF	TGTGCCAGCAGCGTATCCCCCGACACAACCTACGAGCAGTACTTC
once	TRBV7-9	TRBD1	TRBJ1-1	CASSLAAGGEAFF	TGTGCCAGCAGCTTAGCTGCAGGGGGTGAAGCTTTCTTT
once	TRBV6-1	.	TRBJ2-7	CASSFSYEQYF	TGTGCCAGCAGTTTCAGCTACGAGCAGTACTTC
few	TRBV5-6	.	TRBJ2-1	CASSLEWLGGRNEQFF	TGTGCCAGCAGCTTGGAATGGCTAGGGGGACGGAATGAGCAGTTCTTC
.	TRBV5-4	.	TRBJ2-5	CASSLGGTQYF	TGTGCCAGCAGCTTGGGAGGGACCCAGTACTTC
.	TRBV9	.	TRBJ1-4	CASSSGDFDEKLFF	TGTGCCAGCAGCTCAGGGGATTTCGATGAAAAACTGTTTTTT
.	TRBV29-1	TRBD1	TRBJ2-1	CSVRTGNNEQFF	TGCAGCGTTAGGACAGGGAACAATGAGCAGTTCTTC
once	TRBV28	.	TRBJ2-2	CASTQGGANTGELFF	TGTGCCAGCACCCAAGGGGGGGCGAACACCGGGGAGCTGTTTTTT
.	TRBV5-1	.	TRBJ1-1	CASSPPREGRAMNTEAFF	TGCGCCAGCAGCCCGCCCAGAGAGGGCCGAGCCATGAACACTGAAGCTTTCTTT
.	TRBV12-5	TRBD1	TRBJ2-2	CASGLLVDRVHGELFF	TGTGCTAGTGGTTTGCTAGTGGACAGGGTACACGGGGAGCTGTTTTTT
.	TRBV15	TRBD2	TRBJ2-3	CATSRSFSGESSTDTQYF	TGTGCCACCAGCAGATCTTTTAGCGGGGAGTCATCCACAGATACGCAGTATTTT
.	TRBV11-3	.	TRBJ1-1	CASSLGDTEAFF	TGTGCCAGCAGCTTAGGAGACACTGAAGCTTTCTTT
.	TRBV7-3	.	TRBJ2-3	CASSGGDTQYF	TGTGCATCTAGTGGGGGGGATACGCAGTATTTT
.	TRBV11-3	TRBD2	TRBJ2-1	CASSLLAGGEQFF	TGTGCCAGCAGCTTGCTAGCGGGAGGTGAGCAGTTCTTC
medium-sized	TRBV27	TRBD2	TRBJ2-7	CASSQTGGDFYEQYF	TGTGCCAGCAGTCAAACGGGAGGGGATTTTTACGAGCAGTACTTC
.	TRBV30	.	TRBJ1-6	CAWTGPGDNSPLHF	TGTGCCTGGACCGGCCCGGGGGATAATTCACCCCTCCACTTT
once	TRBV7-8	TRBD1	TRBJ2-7	CASSRPGTGVKEQYF	TGTGCCAGCAGCCGACCCGGGACAGGGGTTAAGGAGCAGTACTTC
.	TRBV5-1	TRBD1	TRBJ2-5	CASRQTTGPQETQYF	TGCGCCAGCAGACAAACGACAGGGCCCCAAGAGACCCAGTACTTC
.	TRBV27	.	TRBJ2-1	CASSLSYPPLNEQFF	TGTGCCAGCAGTTTATCTTACCCCCCACTCAATGAGCAGTTCTTC
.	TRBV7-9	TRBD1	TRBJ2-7	CASSKDRDDEQYF	TGTGCCAGCAGCAAAGACAGGGACGACGAGCAGTACTTC